Described below is a single TCR beta chain sequence and its context. The record originates from a study of blood T cell repertoires in COVID-19. Looking at the study overall: Sites across the United States, Italy and Spain contributed samples from acute and convalescent COVID-19. PBMCs, B-cell-depleted T cells, or T cells provided the cDNA or gDNA that made up the material.

Methods used by the authors: The authors estimated nucleated cell counts from reference gene primer amplification. The data were produced by immunoSEQ multiplex PCR, yet TCRdb's version contains in-frame clones alone and is incomplete. V and J calls and clone size are given by that table; D and trimming were obtained from the DNA. Of some 270,000 clones listed, roughly 87% are singletons. Sequenced sample: peripheral blood. The source is a woman in her thirties or forties who had recovered from COVID-19.

The CDR3 reads CASSDSYEQYV. In DNA form, the CDR3 reads TGTGCCAGCAGTGACAGCTACGAGCAGTACGTC. The chain couples TRBV6-1 to TRBJ2-7; D remains ambiguous. V was pared by 3 bases and J by 3 bases, with 3 bases between. The CDR3 is made up of 11 amino acids. Germline V CDR1 and CDR2: MNHNS, SASEGT.